The T cell receptor beta chain described here comes from a study of shared clonotypes between healthy human individuals. Findings and caveats of the study: A few donors held approximately 4.5% of naive CD4 clonotypes in common. How much donors shared clonotypes was expected to be affected by sequencing depth.

Trimming removed 5 bases at V and 8 bases at J, with 21 bases between. The CDR3 consists of 16 residues. The V gene's germline CDR1 is MDHEN and CDR2 SYDVKM. Only in-frame clones appear in the TCRdb table, and some are missing; sequencing was by immunoSEQ multiplex PCR. The repertoire holds 630,000 or so clones, 98% seen once, with more than 0.3% in the top ten. Naivety among CD8 cells was defined by CD45RO negativity and positive CCR7 selection, thereby excluding terminally differentiated effector memory CD45RA+ cells. Donation came from healthy HIV-negative adults that had no recent acute infections or vaccinations. Concerning this clone: The antigen remains undetermined.

Material: naive CD8+ T cells sorted from blood. The chain has TRBV28 and TRBJ1-4; D gene unclear. This TCR was recovered from a man younger than 45 in good health. CDR3 sequence (DNA): TGTGCCAGCAGTCCCCCGGGAGTCCGCGCGTTCGAAAAACTGTTTTTT. Translated: CASSPPGVRAFEKLFF. Full variable domain (rest looked up from reference TRBV28 and TRBJ1-4): DVKVTQSSRYLVKRTGEKVFLECVQDMDHENMFWYRQDPGLGLRLIYFSYDVKMKEKGDIPEGYSVSREKKERFSLILESASTNQTSMYLCASSPPGVRAFEKLFFGSGTQLSVL.